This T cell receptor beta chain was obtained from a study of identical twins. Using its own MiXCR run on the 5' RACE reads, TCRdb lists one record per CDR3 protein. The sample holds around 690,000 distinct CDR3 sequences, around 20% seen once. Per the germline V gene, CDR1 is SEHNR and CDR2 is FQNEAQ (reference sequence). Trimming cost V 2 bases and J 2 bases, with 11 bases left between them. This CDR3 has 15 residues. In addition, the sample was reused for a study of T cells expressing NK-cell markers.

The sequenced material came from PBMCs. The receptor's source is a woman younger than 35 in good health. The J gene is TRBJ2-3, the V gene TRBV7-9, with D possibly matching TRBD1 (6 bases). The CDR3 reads CASSLRGYDTDTQYF. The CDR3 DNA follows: TGTGCCAGCAGCTTAAGGGGGTATGACACAGATACGCAGTATTTT.